These 23 T cell receptor beta chains share one sample of origin, sequenced in a study of T cells after yellow fever vaccination (dated by TCRdb to about 2019). Libraries were constructed by 5' RACE. The sequencing machine was an Illumina HiSeq 2500. TCRdb reworked the public reads: Q25 trimming with fastp, MiXCR clone assembly, productive beta chains retained. Rows with a matching CDR3 protein are joined into one entry that keeps the most common DNA and genes. This sample holds roughly 310,000 distinct CDR3 sequences; 8.7% were observed only once. Of the sample, about 20% falls within the top ten clones. What this sample's treatment or condition label stands for: live attenuated yellow fever vaccine strain. The sample consisted of PBMCs, taken on the day of the first yellow fever vaccination. Receptor source: a man younger than 35 who received the YFV17D yellow fever vaccine.

This clonotype was observed a few times. This rearrangement joins TRBV29-1 to TRBJ2-4; D may be TRBD1 or TRBD2 (6 bases each). This CDR3 comprises 13 residues. Germline CDR1 SQVTM, CDR2 ANQGSEA. Trimming took 7 bases from V and 4 from J, leaving 14 bases between them. The CDR3 DNA follows: TGCAGCGCCCGGGGGCTTCAGAAAAACATTCAGTACTTC. It specifies CSARGLQKNIQYF.

This sequence joins TRBV6-1 and TRBJ1-4; 10 nucleotides match TRBD1. V dropped 8 bases and J dropped 5; count of bases not matched to a gene: 2. Germline loops: CDR1 MNHNS, CDR2 SASEGT. CDR3 length: 13 amino acids. The CDR3 sequence is CASRTGGNEKLFF. As DNA, the CDR3 is TGTGCCAGCCGGACAGGGGGAAATGAAAAACTGTTTTTT.

In this sample, this clonotype turned up many times. This chain connects TRBV29-1 to TRBJ2-2; 8 bases are a match to TRBD1. Per germline, CDR1 SQVTM and CDR2 ANQGSEA. This CDR3 is 15 amino acids long. V gave up 3 bases and J gave up 1 base; unmatched junction bases: 4. The CDR3 reads CSVDLGQGNTGELFF. For the CDR3, the DNA is TGCAGCGTTGACCTCGGACAGGGGAACACCGGGGAGCTGTTTTTT.

This clonotype was observed at least ten times. The chain recombines TRBV4-3 with TRBJ2-7; unclear D gene. Germline V gene lookup returns CDR1 LGHNA and CDR2 YSLEER. Trimming pared 0 bases from V and 3 bases from J, leaving 6 bases between. The CDR3 runs to 13 residues. The CDR3 DNA sequence: TGCGCCAGCAGCCAAGATCGATACTACGAGCAGTACTTC. Protein product: CASSQDRYYEQYF.

The CDR3, as DNA: TGTGCCAGCAGCGTAGGATCCTACGGGGCTGAAGCTTTCTTT. Translating it yields CASSVGSYGAEAFF. The chain combines TRBV9 with TRBJ1-1; D not certain. CDR1 and CDR2 from the germline V gene are SGDLS and YYNGEE. The ends were cut back, 0 bases at V and 6 bases at J, with 12 bases in the middle. The CDR3 consists of 14 residues.

The J gene is TRBJ2-1, the V gene TRBV15, with D unresolved. V lost 4 bases, J lost 0 bases, and 10 bases lay in between. This CDR3 has 15 amino acids. Germline V CDR1 and CDR2: LNHNV, YYDKDF (reference sequence). The CDR3 reads CATSTRKSSYNEQFF. CDR3 coding DNA: TGTGCCACCAGCACAAGAAAGAGCTCCTACAATGAGCAGTTCTTC. The full variable domain, in which reference TRBV15 and TRBJ2-1 provide the parts outside the CDR3, is DAMVIQNPRYQVTQFGKPVTLSCSQTLNHNVMYWYQQKSSQAPKLLFHYYDKDFNNEADTPDNFQSRRPNTSFCFLDIRSPGLGDTAMYLCATSTRKSSYNEQFFGPGTRLTVL.

CDR3 sequence reads: CASSLARAGYTF. In DNA, the CDR3 is TGCGCCAGCAGCTTGGCCCGCGCGGGCTACACCTTC. V gene TRBV5-1 combines with J gene TRBJ1-2, with D unclear. The CDR3 length is 12 residues. Trimming cost V 0 bases and J 8 bases, with 8 bases left between them. Germline values: CDR1 SGHRS, CDR2 YFSETQ.

V and J are TRBV6-5 and TRBJ2-1; D not certain. Deletions cut 0 bases from V and 8 bases from J, with 8 bases between. Germline CDR1 MNHEY, CDR2 SVGAGI. This CDR3 spans 13 amino acids. The CDR3 sequence: CASSYSGQDEQFF. The DNA for the CDR3 is TGTGCCAGCAGTTACTCGGGCCAGGATGAGCAGTTCTTC.

The sample holds many counts of this clonotype. CDR3 loop: CASSYEAGYEQYV. In DNA form, the CDR3 reads TGTGCCAGCAGTTACGAGGCCGGTTACGAGCAGTACGTC. V and J are TRBV6-2 or TRBV6-3 and TRBJ2-7; no clear D gene. The CDR3 totals 13 residues. Germline V gives CDR1 MNHEY, CDR2 SVGEGT. Trimming took 2 bases from V and 4 from J, leaving 9 bases between them.

This clonotype has a handful of counts. This chain joins TRBV4-1 and TRBJ1-2; D might be TRBD1 (5 bases). The germline CDR1 and CDR2 sequences are MGHRA and YSYEKL. V was trimmed by 0 bases and J by 5 bases, leaving 13 bases between them. This CDR3 region has 15 residues. CDR3 sequence: CASSQDSGVGYGYTF. CDR3 coding DNA: TGCGCCAGCAGCCAAGATTCGGGGGTCGGGTATGGCTACACCTTC.

This clonotype has more than one count but fewer than ten. The chain carries TRBV7-2 and TRBJ1-3; D gene uncertain. This CDR3 is 14 amino acids long. Germline CDR1 is SGHTA and CDR2 is FQGNSA. V lost 3 bases and J 0 bases, leaving 6 bases between the germline ends. The CDR3 coding sequence is TGTGCCAGCAGCTTCTTGAACTCTGGAAACACCATATATTTT. Amino acids: CASSFLNSGNTIYF.

This clonotype was seen a handful of times. V usage is TRBV20-1 and J usage is TRBJ1-2; 8 bases are shared with TRBD1. V shed 3 bases and J 8 bases; nucleotides not matched to a gene: 5. The length of the CDR3 is 12 residues. Germline CDR1 is DFQATT and CDR2 is SNEGSKA (reference sequence). CDR3 coding DNA: TGCAGTGCTAGTCCGACAGGGGTAGGCTACACCTTC. It yields the protein CSASPTGVGYTF.

This clonotype has a count of ten or more. This chain joins TRBV9 and TRBJ1-3; 7 nucleotides agree with TRBD1. V shed 2 bases, J shed 0 bases, and the junction held 5 bases outside the gene matches. Germline V gene sequence: CDR1 SGDLS, CDR2 YYNGEE. This CDR3 has 16 amino acids. The chain's CDR3 is CASSVEGQISGNTIYF. For the CDR3, the DNA is TGTGCCAGCAGCGTCGAGGGACAGATCTCTGGAAACACCATATATTTT. The whole variable domain, remainder taken from reference TRBV9 and TRBJ1-3, is DSGVTQTPKHLITATGQRVTLRCSPRSGDLSVYWYQQSLDQGLQFLIQYYNGEERAKGNILERFSAQQFPDLHSELNLSSLELGDSALYFCASSVEGQISGNTIYFGEGSWLTVV.

The gene calls are TRBV4-3 and TRBJ1-2; perhaps TRBD1 as D (5 bases). This CDR3 region has 14 residues. Germline CDR1 reads LGHNA; CDR2 reads YSLEER. V was cut by 3 bases and J by 4 bases, with 12 bases left in between. The CDR3 reads CASSHYRDLYGYTF. The CDR3 DNA follows: TGCGCCAGCAGCCATTACCGGGACCTCTATGGCTACACCTTC.

This clonotype was observed a handful of times. The chain joins TRBV29-1 to TRBJ1-3; a weak D match, TRBD1 (5 bases). V lost 5 bases, J lost 4 bases, and 15 bases lay in between. Germline V gene sequence: CDR1 SQVTM, CDR2 ANQGSEA. The CDR3 sequence is 14 residues long. The CDR3 loop reads CSVTWGNSGNTIYF. Here the CDR3 DNA reads TGCAGCGTTACATGGGGGAATTCCGGAAACACCATATATTTT.

The V and J genes are TRBV10-3 and TRBJ2-3, with 11 bases aligning to TRBD1. V lost 6 bases and J lost 6; bases outside the gene matches: 8. Germline CDR1 reads ENHRY; CDR2 reads SYGVKD. The CDR3 runs 15 residues. The CDR3 DNA reads as TGTGCCATCAGCCCGGGACAGGGGGAACTCGATACGCAGTATTTT. It specifies CAISPGQGELDTQYF.

This sequence joins TRBV12-3 or TRBV12-4 and TRBJ2-1; D unresolved. Trimming took 5 bases from V and 7 from J, leaving 9 bases between them. The CDR3 loop spans 12 amino acids. The CDR3 DNA is TGTGCCAGCAGTACTCACAGAAATGAGCAGTTCTTC. This gives the protein CASSTHRNEQFF.

V and J are TRBV6-2 or TRBV6-3 and TRBJ2-7, with D possibly matching TRBD1 (6 bases). This CDR3 is 18 amino acids long. CDR1 is MNHEY and CDR2 is SVGEGT in the germline V gene. V shed 11 bases and J shed 1 base, with 30 bases lying between them. The CDR3 sequence: CAPTRENRAPPWSYEQYF. In nucleotides, the CDR3 is TGTGCCCCCACCAGAGAGAACAGGGCCCCACCGTGGTCCTACGAGCAGTACTTC.

This chain uses TRBV18 with TRBJ2-7; tentative D call: TRBD1 (5 bases). Germline CDR1 is KGHSH and CDR2 is LQKENI. Trimming stripped 1 base from V and 3 bases from J, with 10 bases between. The CDR3 has 14 amino acids. Written as DNA, the CDR3 is TGTGCCAGCTCACCACGGCAGGGCAACTACGAGCAGTACGTC. This codes for CASSPRQGNYEQYV.

The rearrangement links TRBV20-1 to TRBJ2-3, with 10 bases aligning to TRBD2. Germline V gene sequence: CDR1 DFQATT, CDR2 SNEGSKA (reference sequence). This CDR3 has 14 residues. Trimming took 6 bases from V and 3 from J; bases not matched to a gene: 6. The CDR3 DNA follows: TGCAGTGCCAGCGGACTAGCGGCAACAGATACGCAGTATTTT. It codes for CSASGLAATDTQYF.

There are a few counts of this clonotype. This chain uses TRBV7-3 with TRBJ2-2; D unresolved. The CDR3 extends over 17 amino acids. V shed 1 base and J shed 2 bases, with 14 bases lying between them. Germline loops: CDR1 SGHTA, CDR2 FQGTGA. The CDR3 DNA sequence: TGTGCCAGCAGCTTAATCACGGGTCTCCTAAACACCGGGGAGCTGTTTTTT. Amino acids: CASSLITGLLNTGELFF.

The J gene is TRBJ2-1, the V gene TRBV11-2, with TRBD2 matching 10 bases. Germline V lookup: CDR1 SGHAT, CDR2 FQNNGV. CDR3 length equals 16 residues. V was pared by 5 bases and J by 9 bases, with 13 bases of the junction left unmatched. The CDR3 protein is CASSPPTAGGPGEQFF. CDR3 DNA sequence: TGTGCCAGCAGCCCCCCCACAGCGGGGGGGCCGGGTGAGCAGTTCTTC.

Ten or more counts support this clonotype. The chain joins TRBV18 to TRBJ1-1; perhaps TRBD1 as D (5 bases). Germline assignment: CDR1 KGHSH and CDR2 LQKENI. CDR3 size: 13 residues. V was cut by 6 bases and J by 6 bases, with 14 bases left in between. CDR3 DNA sequence: TGTGCCAGCTCCCCTTATTTCAGGGCTGAAGCTTTCTTT. Translation: CASSPYFRAEAFF.